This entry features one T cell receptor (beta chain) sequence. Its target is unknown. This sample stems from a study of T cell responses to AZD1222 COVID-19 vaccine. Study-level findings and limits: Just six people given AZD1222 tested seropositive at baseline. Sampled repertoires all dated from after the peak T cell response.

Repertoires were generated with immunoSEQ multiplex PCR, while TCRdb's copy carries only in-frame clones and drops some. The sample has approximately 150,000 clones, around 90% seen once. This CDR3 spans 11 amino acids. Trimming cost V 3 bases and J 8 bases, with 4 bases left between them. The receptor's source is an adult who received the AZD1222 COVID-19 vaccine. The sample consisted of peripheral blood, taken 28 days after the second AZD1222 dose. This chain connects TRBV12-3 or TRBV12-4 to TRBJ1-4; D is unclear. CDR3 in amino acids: CASSLSEKLFF. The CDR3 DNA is TGTGCCAGCAGTTTGTCGGAAAAACTGTTTTTT.